This T cell receptor (beta chain) was sequenced in a study of blood T cell repertoires in COVID-19. Study-wide context: T cells, B-cell-depleted T cells, or PBMCs provided the cDNA or gDNA that served as material.

Germline values: CDR1 SGDLS, CDR2 YYNGEE. Trimming shortened V by 4 bases and J by 7 bases, and 14 bases separated the two germline ends. This CDR3 is 14 amino acids long. Original methodology: Using reference gene primer amplification, nucleated cell counts were estimated. Data came from immunoSEQ multiplex PCR; TCRdb stores just in-frame clones and leaves some out. V and J calls and clone size are given by that table; D and trimming were obtained from the DNA. The sample yields roughly 100,000 clones, 70% to 90% seen once. The sequencing input was peripheral blood. The chain combines TRBV9 with TRBJ1-4, with D maybe TRBD1 (5 bases). This TCR was recovered from a woman over 75 with acute or convalescent COVID-19. CDR3 region: CASSPGRGSEKLFF. DNA of the CDR3: TGTGCCAGCAGCCCAGGACGGGGGAGTGAAAAACTGTTTTTT.